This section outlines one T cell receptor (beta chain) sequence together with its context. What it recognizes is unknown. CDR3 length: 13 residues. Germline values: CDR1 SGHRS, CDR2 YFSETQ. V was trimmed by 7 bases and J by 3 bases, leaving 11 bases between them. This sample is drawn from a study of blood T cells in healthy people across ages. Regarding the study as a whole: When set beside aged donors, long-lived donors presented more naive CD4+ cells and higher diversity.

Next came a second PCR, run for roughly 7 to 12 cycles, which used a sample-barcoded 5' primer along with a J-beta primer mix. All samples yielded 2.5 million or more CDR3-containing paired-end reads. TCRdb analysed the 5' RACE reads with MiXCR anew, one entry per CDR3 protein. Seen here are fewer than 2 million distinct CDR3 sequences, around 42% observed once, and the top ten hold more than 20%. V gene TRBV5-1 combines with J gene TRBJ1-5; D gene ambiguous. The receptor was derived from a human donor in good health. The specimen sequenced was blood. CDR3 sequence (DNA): TGCGCCAGCCGGGCCGCCCCCAATCAGCCCCAGCATTTT. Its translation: CASRAAPNQPQHF. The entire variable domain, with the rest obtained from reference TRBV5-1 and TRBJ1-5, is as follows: KAGVTQTPRYLIKTRGQQVTLSCSPISGHRSVSWYQQTPGQGLQFLFEYFSETQRNKGNFPGRFSGRQFSNSRSEMNVSTLELGDSALYLCASRAAPNQPQHFGDGTRLSIL.